This T cell receptor beta chain was identified in a study of shared clonotypes between healthy human individuals. Findings and limits, study-wide: Limitation of the genetic and exposure-history diversity represented came from the few donors.

Caucasian adults living in Nashville, Tennessee, provided all samples. As for this clone: Its antigen remains unidentified.

PCR replicates from unsorted PBMC used roughly 300 ng DNA, and this amount was tens of thousands of T cell genomes. Produced via immunoSEQ multiplex PCR; TCRdb's table is partial and in-frame only. The table shows roughly 500,000 clones, with more than 65% occurring only once. This sequence was found in a woman aged 40 to 50 in good health. Some clones in this sample may be carry-over from other donors' samples. Sequencing was performed on PBMCs.

CDR3 protein: CASSFWGAGGMNTEAFF. The CDR3 DNA reads as TGCGCCAGCAGCTTCTGGGGGGCCGGGGGGATGAACACTGAAGCTTTCTTT. The chain uses TRBV5-1 and TRBJ1-1, with D maybe TRBD1 (6 bases). Germline CDR1 and CDR2: SGHRS and YFSETQ. CDR3 length equals 17 residues. The V end was cut by 2 bases, the J end by 0 bases, with 17 bases between.